The 22 T cell receptor beta chains presented below share a single source sample, sequenced in a study of patients and donors after allogeneic stem cell transplantation. TCRdb re-called the RT-PCR reads through MiXCR, storing one row per CDR3 protein. Altogether over 150,000 distinct CDR3 sequences are present, 25% to 35% being singletons, with the ten largest covering 3.2%. Sequencing was performed on blood, either unsorted or a sorted T cell fraction (not recorded which). The receptors originated from a human donor who was either an allogeneic HSCT recipient or a stem cell or donor lymphocyte infusion donor (not recorded which). It is not recorded whose cells these are; they may come from a transplant donor.

This clonotype appeared a few times. The rearrangement uses TRBV30 and TRBJ1-6; D gene ambiguous. CDR3 length: 11 amino acids. The germline V and J ends were trimmed by 0 bases and 11 bases, with 5 bases remaining between them. Germline V lookup: CDR1 GTSNPN, CDR2 SVGIG (reference sequence). Here the CDR3 DNA reads TGTGCCTGGAGTGTTTCGGCACCCCTCCACTTT. Its protein is CAWSVSAPLHF. The variable domain in full, completed from reference TRBV30 and TRBJ1-6, reads SQTIHQWPATLVQPVGSPLSLECTVEGTSNPNLYWYRQAAGRGLQLLFYSVGIGQISSEVPQNLSASRPQDRQFILSSKKLLLSDSGFYLCAWSVSAPLHFGNGTRLTVT.

The V gene is TRBV13, the J gene TRBJ2-2; no clear D. CDR3 length: 13 residues. Germline CDR1 is PRHDT and CDR2 is FYEKMQ (reference sequence). V was clipped by 5 bases and J by 2 bases, with 6 bases between them. The CDR3 is CASSPDNTGELFF. DNA for the CDR3: TGTGCCAGCAGCCCGGACAACACCGGGGAGCTGTTTTTT. Drawing the rest from reference TRBV13 and TRBJ2-2, the complete variable domain is AAGVIQSPRHLIKEKRETATLKCYPIPRHDTVYWYQQGPGQDPQFLISFYEKMQSDKGSIPDRFSAQQFSDYHSELNMSSLELGDSALYFCASSPDNTGELFFGEGSRLTVL.

The chain links TRBV28 to TRBJ2-7; 12 bases match TRBD1. The CDR3 contains 15 residues. CDR1 MDHEN and CDR2 SYDVKM come from the germline V gene. Germline trimming cut 6 bases from V and 0 bases from J; bases unmatched to any gene: 3. The chain's CDR3 is CASRGGQGASYEQYF. In nucleotides, the CDR3 is TGTGCCAGCAGGGGGGGACAGGGGGCCTCCTACGAGCAGTACTTC.

CDR3 coding DNA: TGCAGTGCTAGAGCGGGAAGGAACACAGATACGCAGTATTTT. Protein: CSARAGRNTDTQYF. The chain employs TRBV20-1 and TRBJ2-3, with a weak D call TRBD2 (5 bases). Germline CDR1 DFQATT, CDR2 SNEGSKA (reference sequence). V lost 1 base, J lost 2 bases, and 10 bases lay in between. There are 14 residues in the CDR3.

This clonotype was detected a few times. The chain employs TRBV28 and TRBJ2-5; perhaps TRBD2 as D (5 bases). Germline V lookup: CDR1 MDHEN, CDR2 SYDVKM. The CDR3 is 13 amino acids. Trimming took off 6 bases at V and 10 bases at J, with 18 bases between the two ends. The CDR3 DNA reads TGTGCCAGCAGACCGTCGACCAAGAGGGTCCAGTACTTC. This translates into CASRPSTKRVQYF.

CDR3 region: CASSSRGKLFF. The DNA for the CDR3 is TGTGCCAGCAGCTCAAGGGGGAAACTGTTTTTT. The V gene is TRBV7-9, the J gene TRBJ1-4; D perhaps matches TRBD1 (6 bases). Germline V gene sequence: CDR1 SEHNR, CDR2 FQNEAQ (reference sequence). V lost 4 bases and J lost 11, with 8 bases in between. The CDR3 contains 11 residues.

The gene calls are TRBV4-1 and TRBJ2-3; the D is unclear. V was cut by 7 bases and J by 2 bases, with 10 bases left in between. This CDR3 is 13 amino acids long. Germline CDR1 reads MGHRA; CDR2 reads YSYEKL. CDR3: CASTATNTDTQYF. DNA for the CDR3: TGCGCCAGCACGGCAACTAACACAGATACGCAGTATTTT.

CDR3 in amino acids: CASSLASFRGQFF. The CDR3 nucleotides are TGTGCCAGCAGTTTAGCCAGTTTTAGGGGGCAGTTCTTC. This chain links TRBV12-3 or TRBV12-4 with TRBJ2-1, with D possibly TRBD1 on 5 matching bases. The CDR3 loop spans 13 amino acids. The V end lost 0 bases, the J end lost 12 bases, and 12 bases lay between the germline ends.

This clonotype was seen only a few times. This rearrangement joins TRBV24-1 to TRBJ1-2, with unresolved D. Germline CDR1 KGHDR, CDR2 SFDVKD. The V end was cut by 4 bases, the J end by 8 bases, with 13 bases between. CDR3 length: 13 residues. The CDR3 nucleotides are TGTGCCACCAGTGAGTCCGGATATGAGGGCTACACCTTC. It yields the protein CATSESGYEGYTF.

The chain couples TRBV5-1 to TRBJ1-1, with D tentatively TRBD1 (6 bases). Germline-derived CDR1 and CDR2 are SGHRS and YFSETQ. Trimming pared 7 bases from V and 3 bases from J, leaving 16 bases between. The CDR3 spans 14 residues. CDR3 DNA: TGCGCCAGCGGATACAGGGTCTCTGACACTGAAGCTTTCTTT. It translates to CASGYRVSDTEAFF.

This clonotype occurred many times. The chain couples TRBV2 to TRBJ1-2; no firm D call. CDR3 length equals 14 residues. V was cut by 1 base and J by 3 bases, with 9 bases left in between. CDR1 is SNHLY, CDR2 FYNNEI, per germline. The CDR3: CASSEDLPHYGYTF. CDR3 DNA: TGTGCCAGCAGTGAAGATCTCCCTCACTATGGCTACACCTTC.

This chain uses TRBV2 with TRBJ1-3; D not resolved. CDR1 SNHLY and CDR2 FYNNEI come from the germline V gene. V dropped 3 bases and J dropped 2 bases, with 8 bases sitting between them. CDR3 size: 14 residues. In DNA, the CDR3 is TGTGCCAGCAGTGATGGGTGGACTGGAAACACCATATATTTT. This sequence encodes CASSDGWTGNTIYF.

The chain links TRBV6-5 to TRBJ2-3, with D unresolved. Trimming stripped 8 bases from V and 5 bases from J, with 5 bases between. The V gene's germline CDR1 is MNHEY and CDR2 SVGAGI. CDR3 length equals 10 residues. DNA for the CDR3: TGTGCCAGCGGTCGAGATACGCAGTATTTT. Translation: CASGRDTQYF.

This clonotype was detected many times. This rearrangement joins TRBV6-5 to TRBJ1-6; D is undetermined. The V gene's germline CDR1 is MNHEY and CDR2 SVGAGI. Trimming removed 2 bases at V and 2 bases at J, with 7 bases between. The CDR3 is 15 amino acids. CDR3 DNA: TGTGCCAGCAGTTACGACGGAGCCTATAATTCACCCCTCCACTTT. Amino acid sequence: CASSYDGAYNSPLHF.

This clonotype has just a few counts. This chain links TRBV18 with TRBJ2-3, with 8 bases matching TRBD2. Trimming took 3 bases from V and 2 from J; bases not matched to a gene: 10. Germline V gene data show CDR1 as KGHSH and CDR2 as LQKENI. The CDR3 covers 17 residues. The CDR3 region has the DNA TGTGCCAGCTCACCTCCGGGACTAGGGCCCTTCACAGATACGCAGTATTTT. Protein product: CASSPPGLGPFTDTQYF.

This clonotype was counted only a few times. The chain carries TRBV5-1 and TRBJ2-3; a weak D match, TRBD1 (5 bases). The CDR3 runs to 16 residues. Per germline, CDR1 SGHRS and CDR2 YFSETQ. V shed 0 bases and J shed 0 bases, with 11 bases lying between them. The CDR3 coding sequence is TGCGCCAGCAGCTTGGACGGCAGGGCTAGCACAGATACGCAGTATTTT. Translating gives CASSLDGRASTDTQYF.

This clonotype came up a few times. The chain links TRBV30 to TRBJ1-4, with D possibly matching TRBD1 (6 bases). The CDR3 runs 12 residues. CDR1 and CDR2 from the germline V gene are GTSNPN and SVGIG (reference sequence). The V and J ends lost 5 bases and 2 bases respectively, with 6 bases between them. CDR3 nucleotides: TGTGCCTGGGGGGGCACTAATGAAAAACTGTTTTTT. Translating it yields CAWGGTNEKLFF.

The rearrangement joins TRBV7-3 to TRBJ2-3, with D hard to call. Trimming cost V 5 bases and J 8 bases, with 11 bases left between them. This CDR3 spans 12 amino acids. Germline CDR1 reads SGHTA; CDR2 reads FQGTGA. CDR3 nucleotide sequence: TGTGCCAGCAGCGATAACACGGCTACGCAGTATTTT. This encodes CASSDNTATQYF.

The chain employs TRBV4-1 and TRBJ2-7, with TRBD2 matching over 11 bases. The CDR3 spans 18 residues. Germline V gives CDR1 MGHRA, CDR2 YSYEKL. After removal of 0 bases from V and 9 bases from J, the junction contained 16 bases not matched to a gene. The CDR3 loop is CASSQDELAGVGSLGQYF. The CDR3 DNA reads TGCGCCAGCAGCCAAGATGAACTAGCGGGAGTTGGGTCTCTAGGGCAGTACTTC.

The chain combines TRBV20-1 with TRBJ2-1; TRBD2 agrees at 9 bases. Losses at the gene ends were 5 bases for V and 5 bases for J; bases not matched to a gene: 4. This CDR3 comprises 13 residues. Germline CDR1 and CDR2: DFQATT and SNEGSKA (reference sequence). In nucleotides, the CDR3 is TGCAGTGCTTTAGCGGGAGTGCACAATGAGCAGTTCTTC. Its protein product is CSALAGVHNEQFF.

At least ten counts were recorded for this clonotype. This chain links TRBV20-1 with TRBJ1-1; D is ambiguous. Trimming removed 4 bases at V and 5 bases at J, with 11 bases between. This CDR3 has 12 residues. The germline gives CDR1 DFQATT, CDR2 SNEGSKA (reference sequence). This CDR3 is CSAIPLLTEAFF. The CDR3 DNA follows: TGCAGTGCTATTCCCCTTTTAACTGAAGCTTTCTTT.

V is TRBV25-1 and J is TRBJ2-7, with D perhaps matching TRBD2 (5 bases). Germline V gene sequence: CDR1 MGHDK, CDR2 SYGVNS. The CDR3 is made up of 14 amino acids. V lost 2 bases and J 0 bases, leaving 8 bases between the germline ends. The CDR3 is CASSEPGSSYEQYF. For the CDR3, the DNA is TGTGCCAGCAGTGAACCGGGAAGCTCCTACGAGCAGTACTTC.